This T cell receptor beta chain was sequenced in a study of blood T cell repertoires in COVID-19. About the study: The samples span acute and convalescent COVID-19 from the United States, Italy and Spain.

Authors' processing steps: The authors estimated nucleated cell counts from reference gene primer amplification. Profiling relied on immunoSEQ multiplex PCR, and the TCRdb table lists in-frame clones only, not all of them. The DNA was the basis for D and trimming; V, J and clone size are from that table. The sample records about 260,000 clones, approximately 90% being singletons. This clone was seen only once. Across about two dozen US areas, participants ranged in age from about 18 to 100 years. This TCR came from a man aged 35 to 55 who had been exposed to COVID-19. Input material: PBMCs or T cells enriched from blood (not recorded which).

This CDR3 reads CASSFGRGSEKLFF. The CDR3 DNA follows: TGTGCCAGCAGCTTTGGGAGGGGGAGCGAAAAACTGTTTTTT. This chain links TRBV7-8 with TRBJ1-4; a weak D match, TRBD1 (6 bases). The V end lost 3 bases, the J end lost 8 bases, and 13 bases lay between the germline ends. The CDR3 is 14 residues long. The germline V gene has CDR1 SGHVS and CDR2 FQNEAQ.